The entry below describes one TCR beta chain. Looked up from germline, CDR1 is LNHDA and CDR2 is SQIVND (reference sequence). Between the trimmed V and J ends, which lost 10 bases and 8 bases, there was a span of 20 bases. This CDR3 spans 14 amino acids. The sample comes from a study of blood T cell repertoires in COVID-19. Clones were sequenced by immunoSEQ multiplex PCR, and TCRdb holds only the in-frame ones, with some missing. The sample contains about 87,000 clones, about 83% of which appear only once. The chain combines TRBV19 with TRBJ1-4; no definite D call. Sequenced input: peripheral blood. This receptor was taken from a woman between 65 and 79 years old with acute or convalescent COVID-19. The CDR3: CATFSGRADEKLFF. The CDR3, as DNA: TGTGCCACCTTCAGCGGTAGGGCGGACGAAAAACTGTTTTTT.